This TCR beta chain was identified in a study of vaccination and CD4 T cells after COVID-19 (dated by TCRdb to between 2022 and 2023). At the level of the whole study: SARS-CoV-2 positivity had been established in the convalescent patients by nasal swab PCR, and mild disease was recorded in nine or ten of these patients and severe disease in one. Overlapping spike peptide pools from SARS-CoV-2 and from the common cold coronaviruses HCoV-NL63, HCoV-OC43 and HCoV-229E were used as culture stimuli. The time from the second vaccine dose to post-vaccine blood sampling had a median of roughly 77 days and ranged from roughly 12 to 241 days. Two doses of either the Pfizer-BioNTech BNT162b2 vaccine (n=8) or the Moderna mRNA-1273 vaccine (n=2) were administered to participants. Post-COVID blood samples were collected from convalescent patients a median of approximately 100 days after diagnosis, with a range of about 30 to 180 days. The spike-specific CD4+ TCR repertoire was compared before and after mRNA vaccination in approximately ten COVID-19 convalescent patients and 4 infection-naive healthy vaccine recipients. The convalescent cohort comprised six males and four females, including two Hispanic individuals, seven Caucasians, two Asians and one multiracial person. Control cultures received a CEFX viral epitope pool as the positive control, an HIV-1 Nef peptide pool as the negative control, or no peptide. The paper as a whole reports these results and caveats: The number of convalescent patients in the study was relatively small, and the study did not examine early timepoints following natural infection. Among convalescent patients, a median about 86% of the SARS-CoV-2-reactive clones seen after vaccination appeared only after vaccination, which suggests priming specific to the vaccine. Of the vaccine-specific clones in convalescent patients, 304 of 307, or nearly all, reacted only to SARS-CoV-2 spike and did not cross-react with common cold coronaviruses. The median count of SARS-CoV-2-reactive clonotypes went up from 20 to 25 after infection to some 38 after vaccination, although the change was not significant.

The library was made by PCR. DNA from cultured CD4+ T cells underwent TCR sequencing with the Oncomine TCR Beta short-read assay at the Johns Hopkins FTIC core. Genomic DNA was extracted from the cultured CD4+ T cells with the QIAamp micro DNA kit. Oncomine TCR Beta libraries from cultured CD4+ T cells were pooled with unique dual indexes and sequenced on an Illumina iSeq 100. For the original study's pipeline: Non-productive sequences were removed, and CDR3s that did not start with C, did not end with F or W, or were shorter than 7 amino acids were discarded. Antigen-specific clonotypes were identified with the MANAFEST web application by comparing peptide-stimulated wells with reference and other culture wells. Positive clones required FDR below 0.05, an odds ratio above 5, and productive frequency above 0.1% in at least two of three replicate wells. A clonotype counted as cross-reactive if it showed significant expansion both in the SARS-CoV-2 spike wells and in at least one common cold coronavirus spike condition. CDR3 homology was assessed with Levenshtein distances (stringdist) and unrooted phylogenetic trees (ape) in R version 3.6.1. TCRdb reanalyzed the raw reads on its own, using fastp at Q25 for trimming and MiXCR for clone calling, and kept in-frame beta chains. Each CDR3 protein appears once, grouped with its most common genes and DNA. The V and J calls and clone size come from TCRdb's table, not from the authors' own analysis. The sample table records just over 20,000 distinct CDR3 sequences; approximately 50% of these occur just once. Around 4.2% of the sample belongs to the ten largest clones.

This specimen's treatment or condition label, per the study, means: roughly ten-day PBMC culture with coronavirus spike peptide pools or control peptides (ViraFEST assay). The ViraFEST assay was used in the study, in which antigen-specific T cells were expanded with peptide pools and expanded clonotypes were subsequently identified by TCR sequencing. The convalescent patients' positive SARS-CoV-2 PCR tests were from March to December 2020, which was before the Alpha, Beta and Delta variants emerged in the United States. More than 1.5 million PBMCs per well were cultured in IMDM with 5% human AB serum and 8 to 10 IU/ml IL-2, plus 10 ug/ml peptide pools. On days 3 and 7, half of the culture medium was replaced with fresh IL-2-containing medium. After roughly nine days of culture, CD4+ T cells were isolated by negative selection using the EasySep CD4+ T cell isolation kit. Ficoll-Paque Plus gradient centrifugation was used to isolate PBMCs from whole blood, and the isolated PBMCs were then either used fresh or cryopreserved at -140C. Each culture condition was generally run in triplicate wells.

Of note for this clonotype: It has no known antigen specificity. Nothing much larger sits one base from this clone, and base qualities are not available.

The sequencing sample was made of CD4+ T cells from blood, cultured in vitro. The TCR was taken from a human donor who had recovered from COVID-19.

The DNA is as follows: TGTGCCATCAGTGAGGGGCTCCAAGAGACCCAGTACTTC. Translated, it reads CAISEGLQETQYF. Recombination linked TRBV10-3 to TRBJ2-5; no D segment can be confidently identified. CDR3 length: 13 amino acids, cysteine to phenylalanine. Left in the record is the CDR3 DNA by itself, 39 bases read in frame from the first base. Via the germline V gene, CDR1 is ENHRY and CDR2 SYGVKD. V loses 2 bases of germline sequence and J loses 1 base, and the interval between the two ends is 5 bases.